This T cell receptor (beta chain) comes out of a study of blood T cell repertoires in COVID-19. In the original processing: Counts of nucleated cells, estimated from reference gene primer amplification, were obtained. Clones were read by immunoSEQ multiplex PCR, and TCRdb kept only the in-frame ones, dropping some. Clone size and V and J calls were adopted from that table, with D and trimming inferred from the DNA. The data contain tens of thousands of clones, about 90% of them singletons. The TCR comes from a human donor in a cohort sampled during active COVID-19. Sequencing was performed on peripheral blood.

The CDR3 protein is CASSLRQGQNTEAFF. In nucleotides, the CDR3 is TGCGCCAGCAGCTTGAGGCAGGGGCAGAACACTGAAGCTTTCTTT. This chain links TRBV5-1 with TRBJ1-1; possible D gene TRBD1, 6 bases. The CDR3 spans 15 residues. Germline CDR1 and CDR2: SGHRS and YFSETQ. V was cut by 1 base and J by 1 base, with 11 bases left in between.